This T cell receptor beta chain was obtained from a study of blood T cells in healthy people across ages. PCR was performed a second time for roughly 7 to 11 cycles using a sample-barcoded 5' primer and a J-beta primer mix. TCRdb reanalysed the 5' RACE reads using MiXCR and keeps one entry per CDR3 protein. The table records hundreds of thousands of distinct CDR3 sequences, 45% to 55% of them present only once. The CDR3 has 11 amino acids. Per germline, CDR1 GTSNPN and CDR2 SVGIG (reference sequence). Trimming took 0 bases from V and 11 from J, leaving 10 bases between them. This TCR was recovered from a man aged 80 or over in good health. The chain links TRBV30 to TRBJ2-5; unclear D gene. The material sequenced was blood. The CDR3 DNA reads as TGTGCCTGGAGTGTGGGGTCGGCGCAGTACTTC. It specifies CAWSVGSAQYF.